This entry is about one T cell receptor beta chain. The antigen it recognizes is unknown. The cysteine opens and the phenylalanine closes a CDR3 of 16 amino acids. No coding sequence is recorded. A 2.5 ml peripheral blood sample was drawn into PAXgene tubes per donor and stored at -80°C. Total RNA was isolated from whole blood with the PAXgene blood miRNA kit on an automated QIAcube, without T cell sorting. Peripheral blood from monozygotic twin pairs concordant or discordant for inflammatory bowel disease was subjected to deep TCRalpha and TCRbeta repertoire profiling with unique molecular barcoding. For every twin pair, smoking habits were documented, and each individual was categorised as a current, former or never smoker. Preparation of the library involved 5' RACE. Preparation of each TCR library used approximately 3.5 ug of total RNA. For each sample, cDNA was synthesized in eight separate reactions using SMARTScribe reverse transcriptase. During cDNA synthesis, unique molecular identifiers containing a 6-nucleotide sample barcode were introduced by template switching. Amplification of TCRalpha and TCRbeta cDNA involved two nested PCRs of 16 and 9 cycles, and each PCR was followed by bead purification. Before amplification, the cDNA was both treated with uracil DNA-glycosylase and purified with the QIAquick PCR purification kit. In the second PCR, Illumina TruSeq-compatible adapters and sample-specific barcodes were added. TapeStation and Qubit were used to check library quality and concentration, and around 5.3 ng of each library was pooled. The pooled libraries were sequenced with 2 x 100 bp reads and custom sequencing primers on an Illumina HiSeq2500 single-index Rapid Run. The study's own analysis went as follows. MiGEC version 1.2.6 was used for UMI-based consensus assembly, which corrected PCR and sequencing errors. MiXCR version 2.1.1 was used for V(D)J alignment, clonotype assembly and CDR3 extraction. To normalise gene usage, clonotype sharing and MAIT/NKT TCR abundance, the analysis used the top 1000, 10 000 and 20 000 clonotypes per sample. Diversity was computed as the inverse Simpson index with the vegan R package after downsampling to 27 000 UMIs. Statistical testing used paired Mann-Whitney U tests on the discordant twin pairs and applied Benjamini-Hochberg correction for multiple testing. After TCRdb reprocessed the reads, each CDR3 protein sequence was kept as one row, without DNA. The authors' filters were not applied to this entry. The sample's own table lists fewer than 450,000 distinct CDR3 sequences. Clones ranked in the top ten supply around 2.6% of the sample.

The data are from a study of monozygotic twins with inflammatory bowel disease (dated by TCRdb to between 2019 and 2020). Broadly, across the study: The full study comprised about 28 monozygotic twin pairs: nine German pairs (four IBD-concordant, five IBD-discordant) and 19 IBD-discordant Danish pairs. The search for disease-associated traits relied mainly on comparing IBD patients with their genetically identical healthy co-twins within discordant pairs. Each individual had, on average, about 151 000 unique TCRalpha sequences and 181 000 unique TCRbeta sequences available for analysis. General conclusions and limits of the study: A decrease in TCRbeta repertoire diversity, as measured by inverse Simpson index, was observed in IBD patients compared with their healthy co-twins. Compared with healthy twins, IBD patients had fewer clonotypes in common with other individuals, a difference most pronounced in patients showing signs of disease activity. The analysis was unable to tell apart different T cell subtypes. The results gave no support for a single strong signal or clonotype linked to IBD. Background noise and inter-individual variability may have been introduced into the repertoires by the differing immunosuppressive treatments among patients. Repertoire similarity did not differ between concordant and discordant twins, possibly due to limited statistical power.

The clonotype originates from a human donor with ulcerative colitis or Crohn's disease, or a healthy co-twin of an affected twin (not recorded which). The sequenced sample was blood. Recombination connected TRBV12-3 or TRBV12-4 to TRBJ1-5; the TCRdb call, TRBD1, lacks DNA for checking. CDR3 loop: CASSLRGWGVNQPQHF.